This T cell receptor beta chain was documented in a study of T cell responses to AZD1222 COVID-19 vaccine. Germline loops: CDR1 SGDLS, CDR2 YYNGEE. This CDR3 has 13 residues. The V end lost 2 bases, the J end lost 3 bases, and 8 bases lay between the germline ends. Profiling relied on immunoSEQ multiplex PCR, and the TCRdb table lists in-frame clones only, not all of them. Counted here are about 90,000 clones, 86% occurring once; the ten biggest clones make up roughly 7.9%. This receptor was identified in an adult in good health. The sample consisted of peripheral blood, taken on day 0 of AZD1222 vaccination. The gene calls are TRBV9 and TRBJ1-1, with D uncertain. The DNA of the CDR3 is TGTGCCAGCAGCGTCCAGACTCACACTGAAGCTTTCTTT. Translated, it gives CASSVQTHTEAFF.